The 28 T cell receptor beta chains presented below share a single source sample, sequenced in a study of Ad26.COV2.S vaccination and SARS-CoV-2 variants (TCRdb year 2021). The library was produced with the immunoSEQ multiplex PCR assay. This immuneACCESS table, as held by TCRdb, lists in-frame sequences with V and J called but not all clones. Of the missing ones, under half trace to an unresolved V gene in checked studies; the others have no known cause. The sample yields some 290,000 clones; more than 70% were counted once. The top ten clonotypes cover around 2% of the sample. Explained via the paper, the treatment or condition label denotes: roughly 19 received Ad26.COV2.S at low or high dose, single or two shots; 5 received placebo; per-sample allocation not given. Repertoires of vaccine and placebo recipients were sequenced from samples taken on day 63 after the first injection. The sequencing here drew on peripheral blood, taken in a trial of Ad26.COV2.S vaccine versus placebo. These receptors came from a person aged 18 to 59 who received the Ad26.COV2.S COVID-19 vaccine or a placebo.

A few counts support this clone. In nucleotides, the CDR3 is TGTGCCAGCAGTTCACCGGGGGCCACAGATACGCAGTATTTT. Translating gives CASSSPGATDTQYF. The chain links TRBV28 to TRBJ2-3, with D perhaps being TRBD1 or TRBD2 (6 bases each). V lost 4 bases and J lost 2, with 10 bases in between. The CDR3 runs to 14 residues. Germline CDR1 is MDHEN and CDR2 is SYDVKM. Filled out from reference TRBV28 and TRBJ2-3, the complete variable domain reads DVKVTQSSRYLVKRTGEKVFLECVQDMDHENMFWYRQDPGLGLRLIYFSYDVKMKEKGDIPEGYSVSREKKERFSLILESASTNQTSMYLCASSSPGATDTQYFGPGTRLTVL.

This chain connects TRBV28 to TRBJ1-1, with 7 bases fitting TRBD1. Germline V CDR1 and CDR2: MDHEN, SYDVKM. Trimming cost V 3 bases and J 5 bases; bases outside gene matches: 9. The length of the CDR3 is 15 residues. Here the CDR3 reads CASSLPSGQLTEAFF. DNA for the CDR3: TGTGCCAGCAGTTTGCCATCGGGACAGTTGACTGAAGCTTTCTTT.

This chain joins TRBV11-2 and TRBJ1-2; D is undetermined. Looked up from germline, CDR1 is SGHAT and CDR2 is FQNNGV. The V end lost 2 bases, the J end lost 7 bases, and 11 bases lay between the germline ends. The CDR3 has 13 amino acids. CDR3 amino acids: CASSLIMFGGYTF. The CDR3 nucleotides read TGTGCCAGCAGCTTAATCATGTTTGGTGGCTACACCTTC.

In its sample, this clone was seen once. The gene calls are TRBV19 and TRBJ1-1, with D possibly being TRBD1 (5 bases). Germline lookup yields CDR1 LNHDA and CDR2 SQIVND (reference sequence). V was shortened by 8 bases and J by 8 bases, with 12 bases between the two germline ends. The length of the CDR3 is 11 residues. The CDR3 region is CASLRRTEAFF. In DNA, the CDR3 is TGTGCCAGTTTACGTAGGACAGAAGCTTTCTTT.

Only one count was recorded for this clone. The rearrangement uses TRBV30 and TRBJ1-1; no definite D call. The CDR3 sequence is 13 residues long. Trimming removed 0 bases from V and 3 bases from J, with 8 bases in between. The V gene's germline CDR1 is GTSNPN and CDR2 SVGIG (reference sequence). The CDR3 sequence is CAWSVRRDTEAFF. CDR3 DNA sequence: TGTGCCTGGAGTGTACGTAGGGACACTGAAGCTTTCTTT.

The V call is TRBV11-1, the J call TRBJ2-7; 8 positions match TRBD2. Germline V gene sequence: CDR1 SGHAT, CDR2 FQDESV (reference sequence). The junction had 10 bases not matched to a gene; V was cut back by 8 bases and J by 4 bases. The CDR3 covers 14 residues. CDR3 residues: CASSPRGGLYEQYF. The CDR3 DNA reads TGTGCCAGCTCTCCCCGGGGGGGTCTGTACGAGCAGTACTTC.

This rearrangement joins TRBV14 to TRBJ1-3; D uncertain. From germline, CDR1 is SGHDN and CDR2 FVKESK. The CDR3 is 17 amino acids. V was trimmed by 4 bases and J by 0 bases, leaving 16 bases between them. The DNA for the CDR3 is TGTGCCAGCAGCCCGATGGCAGGTCTTCGCTCTGGAAACACCATATATTTT. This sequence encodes CASSPMAGLRSGNTIYF. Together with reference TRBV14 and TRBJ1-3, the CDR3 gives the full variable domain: EAGVTQFPSHSVIEKGQTVTLRCDPISGHDNLYWYRRVMGKEIKFLLHFVKESKQDESGMPNNRFLAERTGGTYSTLKVQPAELEDSGVYFCASSPMAGLRSGNTIYFGEGSWLTVV.

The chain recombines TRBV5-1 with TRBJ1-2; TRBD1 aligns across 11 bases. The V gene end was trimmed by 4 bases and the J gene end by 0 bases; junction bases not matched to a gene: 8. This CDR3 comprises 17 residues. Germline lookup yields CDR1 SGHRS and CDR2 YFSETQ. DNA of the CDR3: TGCGCCAGCAGCCCCGGACAGGGGGCTCTGGCTAACTATGGCTACACCTTC. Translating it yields CASSPGQGALANYGYTF. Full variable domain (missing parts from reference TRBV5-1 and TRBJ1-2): KAGVTQTPRYLIKTRGQQVTLSCSPISGHRSVSWYQQTPGQGLQFLFEYFSETQRNKGNFPGRFSGRQFSNSRSEMNVSTLELGDSALYLCASSPGQGALANYGYTFGSGTRLTVV.

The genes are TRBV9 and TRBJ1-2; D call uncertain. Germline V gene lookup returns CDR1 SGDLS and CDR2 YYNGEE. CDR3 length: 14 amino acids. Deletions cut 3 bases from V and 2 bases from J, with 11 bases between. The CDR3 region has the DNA TGTGCCAGCAGCGCCACGGGGATGAACTATGGCTACACCTTC. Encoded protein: CASSATGMNYGYTF.

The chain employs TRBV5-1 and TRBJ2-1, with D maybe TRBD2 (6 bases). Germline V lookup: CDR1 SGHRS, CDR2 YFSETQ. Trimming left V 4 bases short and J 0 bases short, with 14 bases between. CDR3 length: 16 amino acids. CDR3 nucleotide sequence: TGCGCCAGCAGCCCGGGGGACGGTAGCTCCTACAATGAGCAGTTCTTC. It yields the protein CASSPGDGSSYNEQFF.

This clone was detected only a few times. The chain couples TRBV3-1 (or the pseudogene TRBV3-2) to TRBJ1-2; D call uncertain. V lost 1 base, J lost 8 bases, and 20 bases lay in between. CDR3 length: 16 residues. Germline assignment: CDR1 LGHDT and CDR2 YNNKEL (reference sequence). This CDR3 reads CASSQGFSAVPRGYTF. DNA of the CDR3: TGTGCCAGCAGCCAAGGTTTTTCGGCGGTCCCGAGGGGCTACACCTTC.

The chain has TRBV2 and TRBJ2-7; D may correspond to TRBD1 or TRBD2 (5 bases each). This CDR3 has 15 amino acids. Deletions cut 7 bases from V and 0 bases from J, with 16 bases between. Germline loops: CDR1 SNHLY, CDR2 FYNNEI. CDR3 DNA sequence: TGTGCCAGCAAGTCGGGGCAGGGCAGCTCCTACGAGCAGTACTTC. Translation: CASKSGQGSSYEQYF.

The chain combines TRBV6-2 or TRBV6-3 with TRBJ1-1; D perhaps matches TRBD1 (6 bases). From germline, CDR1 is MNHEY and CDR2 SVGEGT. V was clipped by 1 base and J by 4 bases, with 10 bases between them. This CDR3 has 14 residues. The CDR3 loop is CASSYFTGSTEAFF. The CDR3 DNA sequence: TGTGCCAGCAGTTACTTCACAGGGAGCACTGAAGCTTTCTTT.

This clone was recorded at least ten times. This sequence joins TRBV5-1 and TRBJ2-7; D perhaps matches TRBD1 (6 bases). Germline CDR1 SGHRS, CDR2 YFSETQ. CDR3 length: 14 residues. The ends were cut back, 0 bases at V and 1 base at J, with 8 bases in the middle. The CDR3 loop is CASSLGTVSYEQYF. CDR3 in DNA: TGCGCCAGCAGCTTGGGGACAGTTTCCTACGAGCAGTACTTC.

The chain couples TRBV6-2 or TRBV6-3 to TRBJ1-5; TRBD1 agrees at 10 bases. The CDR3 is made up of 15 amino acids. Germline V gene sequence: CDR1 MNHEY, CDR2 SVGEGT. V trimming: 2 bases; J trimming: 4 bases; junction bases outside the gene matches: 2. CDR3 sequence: CASSYRTGGNQPQHF. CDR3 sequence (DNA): TGTGCCAGCAGTTACAGGACAGGGGGGAATCAGCCCCAGCATTTT.

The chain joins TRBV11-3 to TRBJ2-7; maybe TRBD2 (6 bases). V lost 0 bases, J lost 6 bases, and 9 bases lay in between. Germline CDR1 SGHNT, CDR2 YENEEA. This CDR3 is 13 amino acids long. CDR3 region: CASSLELAGEQYF. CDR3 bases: TGTGCCAGCAGCTTAGAACTAGCTGGCGAGCAGTACTTC. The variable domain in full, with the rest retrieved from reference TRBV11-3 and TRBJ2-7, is EAGVVQSPRYKIIEKKQPVAFWCNPISGHNTLYWYLQNLGQGPELLIRYENEEAVDDSQLPKDRFSAERLKGVDSTLKIQPAELGDSAVYLCASSLELAGEQYFGPGTRLTVT.

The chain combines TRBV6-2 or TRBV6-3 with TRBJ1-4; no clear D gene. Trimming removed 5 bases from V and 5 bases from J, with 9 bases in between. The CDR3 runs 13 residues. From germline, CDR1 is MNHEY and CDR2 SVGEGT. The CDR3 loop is CASSDGVNEKLFF. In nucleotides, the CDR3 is TGTGCCAGCAGTGACGGGGTGAATGAAAAACTGTTTTTT.

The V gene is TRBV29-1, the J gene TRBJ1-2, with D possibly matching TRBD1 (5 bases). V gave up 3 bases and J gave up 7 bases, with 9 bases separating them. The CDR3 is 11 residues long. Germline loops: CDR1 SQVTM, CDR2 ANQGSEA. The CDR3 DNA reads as TGCAGCGTTGATGAAGGGGTTGGCTACACCTTC. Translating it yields CSVDEGVGYTF.

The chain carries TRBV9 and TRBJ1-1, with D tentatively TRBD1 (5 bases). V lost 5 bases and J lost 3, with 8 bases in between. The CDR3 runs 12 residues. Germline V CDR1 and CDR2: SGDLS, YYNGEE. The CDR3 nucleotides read TGTGCCAGCAGTTCGGGGGACACTGAAGCTTTCTTT. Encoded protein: CASSSGDTEAFF.

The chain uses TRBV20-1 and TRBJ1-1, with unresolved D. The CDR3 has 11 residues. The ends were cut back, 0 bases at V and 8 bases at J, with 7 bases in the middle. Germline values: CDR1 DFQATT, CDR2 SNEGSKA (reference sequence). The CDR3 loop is CSARDRAEAFF. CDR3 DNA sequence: TGCAGTGCTAGAGATCGTGCAGAAGCTTTCTTT.

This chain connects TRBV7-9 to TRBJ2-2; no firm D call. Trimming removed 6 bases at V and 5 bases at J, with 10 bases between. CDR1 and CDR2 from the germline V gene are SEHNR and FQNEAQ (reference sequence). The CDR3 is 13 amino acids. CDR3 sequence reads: CASSPTVTGELFF. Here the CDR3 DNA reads TGTGCCAGCAGTCCTACCGTAACCGGGGAGCTGTTTTTT.

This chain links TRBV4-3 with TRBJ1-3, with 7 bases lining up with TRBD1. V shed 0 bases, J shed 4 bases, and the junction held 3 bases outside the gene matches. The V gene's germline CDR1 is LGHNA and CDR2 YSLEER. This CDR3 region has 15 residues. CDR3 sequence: CASSQETGLGNTIYF. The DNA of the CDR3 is TGCGCCAGCAGCCAAGAGACAGGGCTCGGAAACACCATATATTTT.

CDR3: CASSQLRAGGREGQETQYF. The CDR3 nucleotides are TGTGCCAGCAGCCAACTTCGAGCGGGGGGCCGAGAGGGACAAGAGACCCAGTACTTC. This chain uses TRBV14 with TRBJ2-5, with 9 bases identical to TRBD2. Germline V gives CDR1 SGHDN, CDR2 FVKESK. The CDR3 totals 19 residues. Unmatched junction bases numbered 15, after V lost 2 bases and J lost 2 bases. The whole variable domain, filled in from reference TRBV14 and TRBJ2-5, reads EAGVTQFPSHSVIEKGQTVTLRCDPISGHDNLYWYRRVMGKEIKFLLHFVKESKQDESGMPNNRFLAERTGGTYSTLKVQPAELEDSGVYFCASSQLRAGGREGQETQYFGPGTRLLVL.

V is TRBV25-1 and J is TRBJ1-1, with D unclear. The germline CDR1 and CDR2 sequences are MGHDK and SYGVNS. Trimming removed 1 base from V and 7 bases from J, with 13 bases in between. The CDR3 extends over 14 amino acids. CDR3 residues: CASSESISQDEAFF. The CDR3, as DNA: TGTGCCAGCAGTGAATCGATATCCCAAGATGAAGCTTTCTTT.

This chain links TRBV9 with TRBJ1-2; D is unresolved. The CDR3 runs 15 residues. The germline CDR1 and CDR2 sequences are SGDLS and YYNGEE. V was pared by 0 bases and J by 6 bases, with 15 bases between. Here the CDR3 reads CASSVVVPGTDGYTF. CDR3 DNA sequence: TGTGCCAGCAGCGTAGTAGTGCCGGGAACTGATGGCTACACCTTC.

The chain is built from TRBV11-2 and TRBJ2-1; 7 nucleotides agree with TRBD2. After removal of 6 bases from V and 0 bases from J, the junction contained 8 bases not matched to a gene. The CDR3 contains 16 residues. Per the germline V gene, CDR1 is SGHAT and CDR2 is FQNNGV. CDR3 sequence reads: CASRRSRGISYNEQFF. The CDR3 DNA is TGTGCCAGCAGGCGCTCGCGGGGGATCTCCTACAATGAGCAGTTCTTC.

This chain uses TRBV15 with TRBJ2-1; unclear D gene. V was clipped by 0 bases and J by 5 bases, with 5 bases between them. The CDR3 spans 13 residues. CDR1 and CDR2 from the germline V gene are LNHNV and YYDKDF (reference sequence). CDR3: CATSRDRDNEQFF. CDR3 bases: TGTGCCACCAGCAGAGATAGGGACAATGAGCAGTTCTTC.

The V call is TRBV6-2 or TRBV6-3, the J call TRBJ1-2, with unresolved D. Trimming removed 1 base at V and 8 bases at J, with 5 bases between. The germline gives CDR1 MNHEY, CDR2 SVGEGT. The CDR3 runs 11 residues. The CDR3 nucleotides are TGTGCCAGCAGTTACTACTGGGGCTACACCTTC. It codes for CASSYYWGYTF.